Reported below is one T cell receptor (beta chain). This specimen comes from a study of T cell responses to AZD1222 COVID-19 vaccine. Clones were read by immunoSEQ multiplex PCR, and TCRdb kept only the in-frame ones, dropping some. The sample lists 150,000 to 200,000 clones, 85% to 90% seen once, with about 6.1% in the top ten. V was cut by 1 base and J by 6 bases, with 10 bases left in between. CDR3 length: 14 residues. CDR1 and CDR2 from the germline V gene are SGHRS and YFSETQ. This chain joins TRBV5-1 and TRBJ2-2, with D possibly TRBD2 on 5 matching bases. The sequencing here drew on peripheral blood, taken on day 0 of AZD1222 vaccination. This TCR derives from an adult in good health. CDR3 in amino acids: CASSLRTLAGELFF. CDR3 nucleotide sequence: TGCGCCAGCAGCTTGAGGACTTTAGCCGGGGAGCTGTTTTTT.